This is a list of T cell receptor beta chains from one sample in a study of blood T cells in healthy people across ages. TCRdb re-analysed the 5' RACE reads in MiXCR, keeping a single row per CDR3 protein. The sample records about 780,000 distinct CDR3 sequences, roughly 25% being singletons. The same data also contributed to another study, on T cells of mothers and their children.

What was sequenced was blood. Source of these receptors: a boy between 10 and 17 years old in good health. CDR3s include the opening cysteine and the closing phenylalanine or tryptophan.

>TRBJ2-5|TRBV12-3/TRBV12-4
CASSSTTIPETQYF
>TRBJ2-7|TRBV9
CASTPTAISYEQYF
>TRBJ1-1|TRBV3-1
CASSQVSGSMNTEAFF
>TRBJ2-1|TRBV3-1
CASSHLSGSSYNEQFF
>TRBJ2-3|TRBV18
CASSPPSGGTDTQYF
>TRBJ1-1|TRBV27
CASSLSWDVTEAFF
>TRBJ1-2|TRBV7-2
CASSALVGTMNGYTF
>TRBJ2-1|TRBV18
CASSPVGTSANEQFF
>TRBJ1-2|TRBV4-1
CASSQDLSRIRDGYTF
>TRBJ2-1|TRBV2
CASSFGGGVDEQFF
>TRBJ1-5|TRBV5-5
CASSPRSGRDSNQPQHF
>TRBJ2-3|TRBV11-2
CASSLGAGWTDTQYF
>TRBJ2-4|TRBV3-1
CASSRAGDKNIQYF
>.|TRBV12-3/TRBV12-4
CASSPGRAEQYF
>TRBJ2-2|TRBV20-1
CSARYRDRRRGTGELFF
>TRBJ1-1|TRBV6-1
CASSSGAAEAFF
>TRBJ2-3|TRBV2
CASSALYRLAGHTDTQYF
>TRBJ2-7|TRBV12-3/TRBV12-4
CGSSLGSSAAYEQYF
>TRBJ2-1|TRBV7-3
CASSLSVREQFF
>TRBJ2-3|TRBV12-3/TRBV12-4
CASTETRGALKGDTQYF